This passage covers 26 T cell receptor beta chains from one sample sequenced in a study of shared clonotypes between healthy human individuals. The naive CD8 subset, CD45RO-negative cells positively selected for CCR7, excluded terminally differentiated effector memory CD45RA+ cells. Libraries were prepared by immunoSEQ multiplex PCR; TCRdb keeps only in-frame clonotypes and omits some of them. The sample includes some 2.1 million clones, approximately 92% of them seen just once. The sample comprised naive CD8+ T cells from PBMCs. The receptors derive from a man aged 18 to 29 in good health. Some clones in this sample may be carry-over from other donors' samples.

The genes are TRBV10-3 and TRBJ2-2; no reliable D call. CDR1 and CDR2 (germline): ENHRY, SYGVKD. V gave up 3 bases and J gave up 6 bases, with 5 bases separating them. The CDR3 covers 12 residues. The CDR3 DNA follows: TGTGCCATCAGTGATAGTCCCGGGGAGCTGTTTTTT. Its translation is CAISDSPGELFF.

As regards this clone: Other DNA sequences within the sample encode an identical CDR3. The V and J genes are TRBV28 and TRBJ1-1; a weak D match, TRBD1 (5 bases). Germline values: CDR1 MDHEN, CDR2 SYDVKM. CDR3 size: 13 residues. Trimming stripped 8 bases from V and 4 bases from J, with 14 bases between. CDR3 nucleotides: TGTGCCAGCTCGCACCGTGGGGGCACTGAAGCTTTCTTT. This sequence encodes CASSHRGGTEAFF.

The rearrangement joins TRBV7-9 to TRBJ2-1, with D possibly TRBD2 on 6 matching bases. Germline values: CDR1 SEHNR, CDR2 FQNEAQ (reference sequence). The V gene lost 5 bases and the J gene lost 0 bases, with 17 bases spanning the gap. The CDR3 spans 17 residues. This CDR3 reads CASSRHPSSGSYNEQFF. CDR3 bases: TGTGCCAGCAGCCGCCACCCCAGTAGCGGCTCCTACAATGAGCAGTTCTTC.

This clone was found a few times. The V gene is TRBV9, the J gene TRBJ2-2; 9 bases agree with TRBD1. Germline V gives CDR1 SGDLS, CDR2 YYNGEE. V lost 3 bases, J lost 4 bases, and 4 bases stayed unmatched. The CDR3 is 15 residues long. In DNA form, the CDR3 reads TGTGCCAGCAGCGCCGGGACAGGGATCACCGGGGAGCTGTTTTTT. It codes for CASSAGTGITGELFF.

The chain couples TRBV20-1 to TRBJ2-7; no clear D gene. Trimming pared 6 bases from V and 2 bases from J, leaving 5 bases between. Germline V gives CDR1 DFQATT, CDR2 SNEGSKA (reference sequence). The length of the CDR3 is 10 residues. The CDR3 is CSAKPYEQYF. CDR3 nucleotides: TGCAGTGCAAAGCCCTACGAGCAGTACTTC.

The chain employs TRBV7-2 and TRBJ2-1, with a possible D match to TRBD1 (5 bases). The germline V gene encodes CDR1 SGHTA and CDR2 FQGNSA. Trimming removed 2 bases from V and 6 bases from J, with 20 bases in between. The CDR3 runs to 17 residues. Here the CDR3 DNA reads TGTGCCAGCAGCTTATTGCGGACACGTTATCGGGCCAATGAGCAGTTCTTC. Translation gives CASSLLRTRYRANEQFF.

This chain uses TRBV7-9 with TRBJ2-3; the D call may be TRBD1 or TRBD2 (6 bases each). Germline CDR1 and CDR2: SEHNR and FQNEAQ (reference sequence). The CDR3 loop spans 15 amino acids. The ends were cut back, 5 bases at V and 11 bases at J, with 23 bases in the middle. CDR3 amino acids: CASSQNLEGVTRQYF. CDR3 nucleotides: TGTGCCAGCAGCCAAAATCTGGAGGGGGTCACTAGGCAGTATTTT.

A single count supports this clone. The rearrangement uses TRBV7-9 and TRBJ1-5, with D tentatively TRBD1 (5 bases). Germline V CDR1 and CDR2: SEHNR, FQNEAQ (reference sequence). Trimming stripped 6 bases from V and 6 bases from J, with 15 bases between. This CDR3 has 14 amino acids. The CDR3 reads CASSLDSDLQPQHF. In DNA, the CDR3 is TGTGCCAGCAGTCTCGACAGCGACCTTCAGCCCCAGCATTTT.

This clone showed up just once. V and J are TRBV27 and TRBJ2-7; 9 bases fit TRBD2. In germline, CDR1 is MNHEY, CDR2 SMNVEV (reference sequence). Trimming took 5 bases from V and 3 from J; bases not matched to a gene: 11. The CDR3 length is 16 residues. Written as DNA, the CDR3 is TGTGCCAGCAGTCACGGGGCCGGGACTAGCAGCTACGAGCAGTACTTC. Encoded protein: CASSHGAGTSSYEQYF.

The chain joins TRBV27 to TRBJ2-7; 7 bases fit TRBD2. V lost 5 bases to trimming and J lost 0 bases; unmatched junction nucleotides: 4. CDR1 and CDR2 from the germline V gene are MNHEY and SMNVEV (reference sequence). The CDR3 has 14 amino acids. The CDR3 DNA is TGTGCCAGCAGTCAGCGGGGTTTCTCCTACGAGCAGTACTTC. Amino acids: CASSQRGFSYEQYF.

V gene TRBV5-6 combines with J gene TRBJ2-7; TRBD2 aligns across 7 bases. The CDR3 length is 15 residues. CDR1 is SGHDT, CDR2 YYEEEE, per germline. Germline trimming cut 3 bases from V and 2 bases from J; bases unmatched to any gene: 8. CDR3 in amino acids: CASSSQREGPYEQYF. CDR3 coding DNA: TGTGCCAGCAGCTCCCAGAGGGAGGGCCCCTACGAGCAGTACTTC.

V and J are TRBV5-1 and TRBJ1-2, with D uncertain. The CDR3 covers 15 residues. Trimming shortened V by 0 bases and J by 2 bases, and 11 bases separated the two germline ends. Germline V gene lookup returns CDR1 SGHRS and CDR2 YFSETQ. The CDR3 is CASSLEVGINYGYTF. The CDR3 bases are TGCGCCAGCAGCTTGGAAGTTGGTATAAACTATGGCTACACCTTC.

The chain links TRBV4-1 to TRBJ1-1; possible D gene TRBD1, 6 bases. The germline V and J ends were trimmed by 6 bases and 2 bases, with 13 bases remaining between them. This CDR3 is 14 amino acids long. The germline V gene has CDR1 MGHRA and CDR2 YSYEKL. The DNA for the CDR3 is TGCGCCAGCAGTCGTGGACAGTTAAACACTGAAGCTTTCTTT. It is translated as CASSRGQLNTEAFF.

The chain has TRBV7-9 and TRBJ2-2; the D gene could be TRBD1 or TRBD2 (5 bases each). Germline V gene data show CDR1 as SEHNR and CDR2 as FQNEAQ (reference sequence). V was pared by 5 bases and J by 6 bases, with 10 bases between. CDR3 length: 13 residues. The CDR3 nucleotides are TGTGCCAGCAGCGCCCAGGGACCCGGGGAGCTGTTTTTT. The encoded protein is CASSAQGPGELFF.

The V and J genes are TRBV7-2 and TRBJ2-5; TRBD1 agrees at 8 bases. CDR1 is SGHTA and CDR2 is FQGNSA in the germline V gene. This CDR3 has 16 residues. J gave up 1 base and V 1 base, and 5 bases lay outside the gene matches. In DNA, the CDR3 is TGTGCCAGCAGCTTAGTATTGGACAGGGTCCAAGAGACCCAGTACTTC. Its translation is CASSLVLDRVQETQYF. The entire variable domain, with the rest obtained from reference TRBV7-2 and TRBJ2-5, is as follows: GAGVSQSPSNKVTEKGKDVELRCDPISGHTALYWYRQSLGQGLEFLIYFQGNSAPDKSGLPSDRFSAERTGGSVSTLTIQRTQQEDSAVYLCASSLVLDRVQETQYFGPGTRLLVL.

As regards this clone: Other DNA variants within this sample encode the same CDR3. The chain combines TRBV27 with TRBJ2-7; 7 nucleotides agree with TRBD1. V lost 5 bases, J lost 2 bases, and 6 bases stayed unmatched. The CDR3 is made up of 14 amino acids. Germline V gene lookup returns CDR1 MNHEY and CDR2 SMNVEV (reference sequence). The CDR3 region is CASSLGQVPYEQYF. Here the CDR3 DNA reads TGTGCCAGCAGTCTAGGACAGGTACCCTACGAGCAGTACTTC.

This clone appeared once. This rearrangement joins TRBV28 to TRBJ2-1; tentatively, D is TRBD2 (6 bases). Per germline, CDR1 MDHEN and CDR2 SYDVKM. This CDR3 region has 16 residues. The germline V and J ends were trimmed by 2 bases and 1 base, with 12 bases remaining between them. CDR3 DNA: TGTGCCAGCAGTTTAACGGGAGAAGGGTCCTACAATGAGCAGTTCTTC. It specifies CASSLTGEGSYNEQFF.

On this clone: This same CDR3 is encoded by further DNA sequences in the sample. J is TRBJ2-7 and V is TRBV9; D is unresolved. CDR1 is SGDLS, CDR2 YYNGEE, per germline. Trimming shortened V by 0 bases and J by 4 bases, and 5 bases separated the two germline ends. This CDR3 is built from 12 residues. The CDR3 loop reads CASSVVDYEQYF. CDR3 nucleotides: TGTGCCAGCAGCGTAGTGGATTACGAGCAGTACTTC.

The chain uses TRBV25-1 and TRBJ2-2, with a weak D call TRBD1 (5 bases). This CDR3 has 16 residues. Between the trimmed V and J ends, which lost 4 bases and 0 bases, there was a span of 12 bases. The germline gives CDR1 MGHDK, CDR2 SYGVNS. CDR3 loop: CASSAQGYANTGELFF. The CDR3 DNA sequence: TGTGCCAGCAGTGCCCAGGGATACGCGAACACCGGGGAGCTGTTTTTT.

This chain uses TRBV6-5 with TRBJ2-7, with D unresolved. The CDR3 contains 12 residues. V shed 6 bases and J shed 4 bases, with 10 bases lying between them. Germline CDR1 MNHEY, CDR2 SVGAGI. CDR3 coding DNA: TGTGCCAGCAGCCCCGGGCTTTACGAGCAGTACTTC. Its protein is CASSPGLYEQYF.

As to this clone: The sample holds other DNA sequences that translate to the same CDR3. The rearrangement links TRBV7-9 to TRBJ2-3; 13 bases match TRBD2. V lost 5 bases and J lost 2; bases outside the gene matches: 4. The germline gives CDR1 SEHNR, CDR2 FQNEAQ (reference sequence). This CDR3 is built from 16 residues. The CDR3 protein is CASSPGLAGDTDTQYF. For the CDR3, the DNA is TGTGCCAGCAGCCCTGGACTAGCGGGAGACACAGATACGCAGTATTTT.

This chain joins TRBV4-1 and TRBJ1-1; D is ambiguous. CDR3 size: 14 residues. Trimming took 6 bases from V and 1 from J, leaving 12 bases between them. From germline, CDR1 is MGHRA and CDR2 YSYEKL. Written as DNA, the CDR3 is TGCGCCAGCAGTCTGACTCAGGCGAACACTGAAGCTTTCTTT. Its translation: CASSLTQANTEAFF.

The chain uses TRBV27 and TRBJ2-1, with D maybe TRBD1 (5 bases). Germline V lookup: CDR1 MNHEY, CDR2 SMNVEV (reference sequence). V lost 2 bases to trimming and J lost 2 bases, with 16 bases between them. CDR3 length equals 17 residues. CDR3 amino acids: CASSLRLAGQPYNEQFF. CDR3 coding DNA: TGTGCCAGCAGTTTACGGCTCGCAGGGCAACCCTACAATGAGCAGTTCTTC.

This chain links TRBV7-9 with TRBJ1-1; D remains unclear. Germline assignment: CDR1 SEHNR and CDR2 FQNEAQ (reference sequence). The V end was cut by 6 bases, the J end by 3 bases, with 11 bases between. The length of the CDR3 is 13 residues. CDR3 residues: CASREKRDTEAFF. Here the CDR3 DNA reads TGTGCCAGCAGGGAAAAGAGGGACACTGAAGCTTTCTTT.

This chain connects TRBV29-1 to TRBJ2-7; D not resolved. V lost 4 bases to trimming and J lost 3 bases, with 7 bases between them. The germline CDR1 and CDR2 sequences are SQVTM and ANQGSEA. The length of the CDR3 is 11 residues. The CDR3: CSVAEYYEQYF. The CDR3 DNA follows: TGCAGCGTTGCTGAGTACTACGAGCAGTACTTC.

This sequence joins TRBV9 and TRBJ1-2, with a possible D match to TRBD1 (6 bases). CDR1 SGDLS and CDR2 YYNGEE come from the germline V gene. Trimming took 4 bases from V and 6 from J, leaving 16 bases between them. This CDR3 spans 14 amino acids. The CDR3 DNA follows: TGTGCCAGCAGCACCCGGACAGAGCGGGATGGCTACACCTTC. Its translation: CASSTRTERDGYTF.